This entry is about one TCR beta chain. Researchers reported sorting every CD8+ T cell subset in triplicate, roughly 300,000 cells per sort. The data are from a study of CXCR3-negative and CXCR3-positive naive CD8 T cells. The V gene's germline CDR1 is SEHNR and CDR2 FQNEAQ (reference sequence). The CDR3 consists of 15 residues. UMI-labeled 5' RACE TRB cDNA libraries were prepared from the cells. Following a re-call of the 5' RACE reads, TCRdb has one entry per CDR3 protein and lacks DNA. With tens of thousands of distinct CDR3 sequences in the sample, the ten largest clones hold about 25%. The chain recombines TRBV7-9 with TRBJ2-1; TCRdb picks TRBD1, but there is no DNA to check that call. The sequence was obtained from a human donor in good health. Some clones in this sample may be carry-over from other donors' samples. Material for sequencing was memory CD8+ T cells from blood. The chain's CDR3 is CASSPRGQEDNEQFF.